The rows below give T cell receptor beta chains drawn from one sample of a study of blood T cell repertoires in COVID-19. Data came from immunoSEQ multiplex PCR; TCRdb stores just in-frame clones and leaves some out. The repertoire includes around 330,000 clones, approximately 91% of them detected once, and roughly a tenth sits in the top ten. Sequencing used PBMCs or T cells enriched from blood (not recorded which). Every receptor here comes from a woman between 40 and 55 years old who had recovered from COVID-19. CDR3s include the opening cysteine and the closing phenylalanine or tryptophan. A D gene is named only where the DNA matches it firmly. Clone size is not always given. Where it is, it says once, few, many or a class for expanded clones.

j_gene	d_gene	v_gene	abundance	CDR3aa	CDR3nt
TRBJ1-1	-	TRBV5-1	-	CASSRIGGRNTEAFF	TGCGCCAGCAGCAGAATCGGGGGGCGGAACACTGAAGCTTTCTTT
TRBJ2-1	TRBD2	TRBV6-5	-	CASNPSGGRNEQFF	TGTGCCAGTAACCCCTCGGGGGGGAGGAATGAGCAGTTCTTC
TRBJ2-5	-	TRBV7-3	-	CASSPTAGKETQYF	TGTGCCAGCAGCCCAACAGCGGGCAAAGAGACCCAGTACTTC
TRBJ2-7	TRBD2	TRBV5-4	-	CASSLGGSIAGGSGQYF	TGTGCCAGCAGCTTGGGAGGAAGTATAGCGGGAGGGTCCGGGCAGTACTTC
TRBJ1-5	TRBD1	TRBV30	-	CAWSVGRGRRPQHF	TGTGCCTGGAGTGTTGGTAGGGGGCGGCGGCCCCAGCATTTT
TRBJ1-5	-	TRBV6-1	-	CASSERRGQPQHF	TGTGCCAGCAGTGAAAGGAGGGGACAGCCCCAGCATTTT
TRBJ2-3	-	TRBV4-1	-	CASSRDWGGDTDTQYF	TGCGCCAGCAGCCGGGACTGGGGTGGGGACACAGATACGCAGTATTTT
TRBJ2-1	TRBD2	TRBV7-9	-	CASSLAGAGVRNEQFF	TGTGCCAGCAGCTTAGCGGGAGCGGGAGTGCGCAATGAGCAGTTCTTC
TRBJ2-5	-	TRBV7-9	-	CASSLAASGTQYF	TGTGCCAGCAGCTTAGCGGCCTCTGGGACCCAGTACTTC
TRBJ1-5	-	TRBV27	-	CASSLRSNQPQHF	TGTGCCAGCAGTTTGCGTAGCAATCAGCCCCAGCATTTT
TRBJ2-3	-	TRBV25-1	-	CASSASSTHTQYF	TGTGCCAGCAGTGCATCATCTACTCATACGCAGTATTTT
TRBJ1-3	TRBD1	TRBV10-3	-	CAISGTGAFSGNTIYF	TGTGCCATCAGTGGGACAGGGGCCTTCTCTGGAAACACCATATATTTT
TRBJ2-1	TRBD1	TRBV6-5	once	CASRGDRDRAHEQFF	TGTGCCAGTCGAGGGGACCGGGACAGGGCCCATGAGCAGTTCTTC
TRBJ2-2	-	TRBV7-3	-	CASSSRLAGELFF	TGTGCCAGCAGTTCCCGACTAGCCGGGGAGCTGTTTTTT
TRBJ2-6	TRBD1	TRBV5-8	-	CASLTGSGANVLTF	TGTGCCAGCCTGACAGGGAGTGGGGCCAACGTCCTGACTTTC
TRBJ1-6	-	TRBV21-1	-	CASSKVGTGYLCSPLHF	-
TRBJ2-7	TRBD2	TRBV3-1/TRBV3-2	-	CASSQTPTSAEQYF	TGTGCCAGCAGCCAGACCCCGACTAGCGCCGAGCAGTACTTC
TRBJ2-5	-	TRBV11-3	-	CASSVQVPGETQYF	TGTGCCAGCAGCGTCCAAGTCCCCGGAGAGACCCAGTACTTC
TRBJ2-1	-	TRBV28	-	CASSLSGIPYNEQFF	TGTGCCAGCAGTCTCTCAGGGATACCCTACAATGAGCAGTTCTTC
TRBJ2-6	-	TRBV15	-	CATSNGHRSGANVLTF	TGTGCCACCAGCAACGGACATCGCTCTGGGGCCAACGTCCTGACTTTC
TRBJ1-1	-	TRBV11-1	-	CASSFGGGDTEAFF	TGTGCCAGCAGCTTTGGGGGAGGGGACACTGAAGCTTTCTTT
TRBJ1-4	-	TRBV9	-	CASSARGQINEKLFF	TGTGCCAGCAGCGCCAGGGGACAAATTAATGAAAAACTGTTTTTT
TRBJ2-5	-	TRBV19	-	CASSIERGPQETQYF	TGTGCCAGTAGTATAGAGCGGGGGCCCCAAGAGACCCAGTACTTC
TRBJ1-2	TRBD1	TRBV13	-	CASSLTGGASGYTF	TGTGCCAGCAGCTTAACAGGGGGCGCAAGTGGCTACACCTTC
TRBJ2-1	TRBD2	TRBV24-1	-	CATSDLGLAGGAPNEQFF	TGTGCCACCAGTGATTTGGGTCTAGCGGGGGGAGCTCCCAATGAGCAGTTCTTC
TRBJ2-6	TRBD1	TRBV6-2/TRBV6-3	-	CASSYFRGTGANVLTF	TGTGCCAGCAGTTACTTCAGGGGGACTGGGGCCAACGTCCTGACTTTC